The 20 T cell receptor beta chains reported below all come from one sample, sequenced in a study of T-cell reconstitution after alpha-beta-depleted transplantation in children. Unique molecular identifiers were used in preparing the TCRbeta library. Each CDR3 protein is one row after TCRdb ran MiXCR on the PCR reads. The sample gives about 200,000 distinct CDR3 sequences, 6.3% of which show up once; 4.5% to 5.5% is in the top ten. The specimen comprised PBMCs, sampled before TCRalphabeta/CD19-depleted stem cell transplant. The receptors derive from a girl under three years old with combined immunodeficiency, due to receive a stem cell transplant.

This clonotype was counted ten times or more. The chain is built from TRBV28 and TRBJ2-5, with TRBD2 matching over 7 bases. From germline, CDR1 is MDHEN and CDR2 SYDVKM. The J segment lost 2 bases and the V segment lost 2 bases, leaving 5 bases of the junction unmatched. The CDR3 spans 15 residues. Here the CDR3 reads CASSLTLAAQETQYF. DNA of the CDR3: TGTGCCAGCAGTTTAACCCTAGCGGCGCAAGAGACCCAGTACTTC.

In this sample, this clonotype turned up many times. This chain connects TRBV29-1 to TRBJ2-7; 10 bases agree with TRBD1. The ends lost 3 bases at V and 2 bases at J; junction bases unmatched: 4. Germline assignment: CDR1 SQVTM and CDR2 ANQGSEA. This CDR3 has 14 residues. The CDR3 nucleotides read TGCAGCGTTGAGGGGACAGGGGAAGCCTACGAGCAGTACTTC. Its translation: CSVEGTGEAYEQYF.

The rearrangement joins TRBV13 to TRBJ1-2, with D unclear. Germline lookup yields CDR1 PRHDT and CDR2 FYEKMQ (reference sequence). V lost 3 bases, J lost 8 bases, and 13 bases lay in between. The CDR3 runs 13 residues. The CDR3 sequence is CASSFGRRPGYTF. The CDR3 DNA sequence: TGTGCCAGCAGCTTCGGCCGTCGACCAGGCTACACCTTC.

This clonotype was seen many times. The CDR3 DNA reads as TGTGCCAGCAGTCCCTTGGTTAGCGGCACCTACAATGAGCAGTTCTTC. This encodes CASSPLVSGTYNEQFF. The chain carries TRBV3-1 and TRBJ2-1, with D perhaps TRBD2 (6 bases). V was clipped by 6 bases and J by 2 bases, with 17 bases between them. The CDR3 consists of 16 residues. Germline values: CDR1 LGHDT, CDR2 YNNKEL (reference sequence).

In this sample, this clonotype turned up many times. The J gene is TRBJ2-1, the V gene TRBV3-1, with 10 bases that match TRBD2. The V gene end was trimmed by 2 bases and the J gene end by 10 bases; junction bases not matched to a gene: 5. This CDR3 has 14 amino acids. Looked up from germline, CDR1 is LGHDT and CDR2 is YNNKEL (reference sequence). CDR3 nucleotide sequence: TGTGCCAGCAGCCAAAGCGGGGGGGGAGGGGAGCAGTTCTTC. Protein: CASSQSGGGGEQFF.

This clonotype was recorded at least ten times. V is TRBV11-1 and J is TRBJ1-1, with D perhaps TRBD1 (5 bases). Germline lookup yields CDR1 SGHAT and CDR2 FQDESV (reference sequence). The CDR3 runs to 14 residues. The V and J ends lost 5 bases and 3 bases respectively, with 13 bases between them. Here the CDR3 reads CASSNPGRDTEAFF. The CDR3 nucleotides read TGTGCCAGCAGCAACCCAGGGAGGGACACTGAAGCTTTCTTT.

This clonotype was seen ten or more times. The rearrangement uses TRBV9 and TRBJ1-6, with D perhaps TRBD1 (6 bases). Germline-derived CDR1 and CDR2 are SGDLS and YYNGEE. The CDR3 runs 16 residues. Trimming took off 3 bases at V and 5 bases at J, with 15 bases between the two ends. CDR3 loop: CASSGIWTEDNSPLHF. In nucleotides, the CDR3 is TGTGCCAGCAGCGGGATATGGACAGAAGATAATTCACCCCTCCACTTT.

This clonotype showed up many times. The chain couples TRBV12-3 or TRBV12-4 to TRBJ2-7; 10 bases match TRBD1. The CDR3 extends over 17 amino acids. V was clipped by 4 bases and J by 5 bases; unmatched bases: 14. CDR3 nucleotides: TGTGCCAGCAGTTCGGGTGGCAGACAGGGGGCAGTTCACGAGCAGTACTTC. Its translation is CASSSGGRQGAVHEQYF.

At least ten counts were recorded for this clonotype. The chain uses TRBV3-1 and TRBJ2-2; D is ambiguous. The germline CDR1 and CDR2 sequences are LGHDT and YNNKEL (reference sequence). The CDR3 consists of 13 residues. The V gene lost 2 bases and the J gene lost 8 bases, with 9 bases spanning the gap. The chain's CDR3 is CASSQPGLGELFF. The DNA for the CDR3 is TGTGCCAGCAGCCAACCAGGATTAGGGGAGCTGTTTTTT.

This clonotype was seen only a few times. The chain uses TRBV11-2 and TRBJ2-5; maybe TRBD2 (6 bases). The V gene lost 1 base and the J gene lost 10 bases, with 19 bases spanning the gap. The CDR3 totals 15 residues. Germline lookup yields CDR1 SGHAT and CDR2 FQNNGV. The CDR3 loop reads CASSLAALAPGSQYF. In DNA form, the CDR3 reads TGTGCCAGCAGCTTAGCAGCTCTAGCCCCCGGGAGCCAGTACTTC.

This clonotype was detected ten times or more. The chain uses TRBV6-6 and TRBJ2-3; 7 bases are a match to TRBD1. Trimming took 7 bases from V and 2 from J; bases not matched to a gene: 9. The CDR3 sequence is 15 residues long. Germline V lookup: CDR1 MNHNY, CDR2 SVGAGI (reference sequence). CDR3 sequence: CASNQQGWDTDTQYF. The CDR3 nucleotides are TGTGCCAGCAACCAACAGGGGTGGGACACAGATACGCAGTATTTT.

This clonotype has ten or more counts. The chain links TRBV13 to TRBJ2-1; TRBD2 aligns across 8 bases. Germline assignment: CDR1 PRHDT and CDR2 FYEKMQ (reference sequence). V dropped 8 bases and J dropped 0; count of bases not matched to a gene: 6. The CDR3 length is 15 residues. The CDR3 DNA reads TGTGCCAGCCGCGGGGGGCCTAGCTCCTACAATGAGCAGTTCTTC. Its protein is CASRGGPSSYNEQFF.

This clonotype was counted at least ten times. The rearrangement joins TRBV4-1 to TRBJ2-2; 7 bases map to TRBD1. Germline V gene lookup returns CDR1 MGHRA and CDR2 YSYEKL. This CDR3 region has 15 residues. Trimming took 5 bases from V and 6 from J; bases not matched to a gene: 9. CDR3 protein: CASSFPDRLAGELFF. In DNA, the CDR3 is TGCGCCAGCAGCTTCCCGGACAGGTTGGCCGGGGAGCTGTTTTTT.

This clonotype was observed at least ten times. This sequence joins TRBV11-2 and TRBJ2-3; TRBD1 agrees at 7 bases. Germline lookup yields CDR1 SGHAT and CDR2 FQNNGV. V dropped 4 bases and J dropped 5; count of bases not matched to a gene: 9. This CDR3 contains 15 residues. The CDR3 is CASSSRQGWGDTQYF. CDR3 sequence (DNA): TGTGCCAGCAGCTCTAGACAGGGCTGGGGAGATACGCAGTATTTT.

This clonotype came up many times. The rearrangement joins TRBV12-3 or TRBV12-4 to TRBJ2-1; 7 bases match TRBD2. The trim removed 4 bases at V and 2 bases at J, leaving 2 bases unmatched. The CDR3 consists of 14 residues. The CDR3 loop reads CASSSSGTYNEQFF. CDR3 nucleotides: TGTGCCAGCAGTTCTAGCGGCACCTACAATGAGCAGTTCTTC.

This clonotype was detected ten times or more. This rearrangement joins TRBV7-6 to TRBJ2-1; D may be TRBD2 (5 bases). V lost 5 bases, J lost 8 bases, and 13 bases lay in between. Germline CDR1 reads SGHVS; CDR2 reads FNYEAQ. This CDR3 has 13 amino acids. The CDR3 is CASSPPGVDEQFF. Here the CDR3 DNA reads TGTGCCAGCAGCCCCCCCGGGGTTGATGAGCAGTTCTTC.

This clonotype has ten or more counts. V gene TRBV20-1 combines with J gene TRBJ2-1; D not resolved. Germline V gene lookup returns CDR1 DFQATT and CDR2 SNEGSKA (reference sequence). There are 18 residues in the CDR3. The V gene lost 5 bases and the J gene lost 0 bases, with 23 bases spanning the gap. The CDR3 spells CSAGSHPWGLSSYNEQFF. In DNA form, the CDR3 reads TGCAGTGCTGGATCCCACCCGTGGGGTTTGAGCTCCTACAATGAGCAGTTCTTC.

This clonotype was found many times. The chain uses TRBV20-1 and TRBJ1-2; TRBD1 is a possible D gene (5 bases). The CDR3 consists of 15 residues. Germline loops: CDR1 DFQATT, CDR2 SNEGSKA (reference sequence). Deletions cut 0 bases from V and 4 bases from J, with 15 bases between. This CDR3 is CSARDIRGLVYGYTF. As DNA, the CDR3 is TGCAGTGCTAGAGATATCCGGGGACTAGTCTATGGCTACACCTTC.

This clonotype was counted ten times or more. The chain carries TRBV28 and TRBJ2-7; 15 nucleotides match TRBD2. Germline lookup yields CDR1 MDHEN and CDR2 SYDVKM. The CDR3 spans 19 residues. Losses at the gene ends were 4 bases for V and 1 base for J; bases not matched to a gene: 11. CDR3 in DNA: TGTGCCAGCAGTTCGGACCGTTGGACTAGCGGGAGGGTGTCCTACGAGCAGTACTTC. Protein product: CASSSDRWTSGRVSYEQYF. The full variable domain, with the rest looked up from reference TRBV28 and TRBJ2-7, is DVKVTQSSRYLVKRTGEKVFLECVQDMDHENMFWYRQDPGLGLRLIYFSYDVKMKEKGDIPEGYSVSREKKERFSLILESASTNQTSMYLCASSSDRWTSGRVSYEQYFGPGTRLTVT.

This chain connects TRBV9 to TRBJ1-1; no clear D gene. Trimming left V 0 bases short and J 0 bases short, with 9 bases between. The CDR3 loop spans 15 amino acids. Germline V gene lookup returns CDR1 SGDLS and CDR2 YYNGEE. The CDR3 here is CASSVVIQLNTEAFF. As DNA, the CDR3 is TGTGCCAGCAGCGTAGTGATACAGCTGAACACTGAAGCTTTCTTT.